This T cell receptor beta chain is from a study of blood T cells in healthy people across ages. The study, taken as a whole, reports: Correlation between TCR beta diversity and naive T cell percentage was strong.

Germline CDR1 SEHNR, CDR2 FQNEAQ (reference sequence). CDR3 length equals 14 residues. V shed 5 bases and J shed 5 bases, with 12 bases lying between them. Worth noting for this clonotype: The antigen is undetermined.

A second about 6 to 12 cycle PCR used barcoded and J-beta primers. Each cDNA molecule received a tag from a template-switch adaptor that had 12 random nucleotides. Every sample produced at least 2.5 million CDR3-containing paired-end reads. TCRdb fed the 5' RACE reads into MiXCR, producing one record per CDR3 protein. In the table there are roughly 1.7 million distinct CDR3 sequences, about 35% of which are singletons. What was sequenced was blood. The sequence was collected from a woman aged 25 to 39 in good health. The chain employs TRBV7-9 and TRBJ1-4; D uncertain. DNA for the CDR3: TGTGCCAGCAGCCATGGACTTGCGAATGAAAAACTGTTTTTT. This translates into CASSHGLANEKLFF.